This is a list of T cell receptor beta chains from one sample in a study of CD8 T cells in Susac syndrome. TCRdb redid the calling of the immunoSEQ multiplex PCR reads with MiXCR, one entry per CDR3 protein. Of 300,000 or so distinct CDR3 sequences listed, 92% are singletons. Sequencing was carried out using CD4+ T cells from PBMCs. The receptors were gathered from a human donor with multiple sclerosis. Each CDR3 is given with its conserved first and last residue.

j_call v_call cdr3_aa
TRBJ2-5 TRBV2 CASSGRLAGTEETQYF
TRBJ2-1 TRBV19 CASSIGSQVGWGNEQFF
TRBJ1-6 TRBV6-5 CASRGQLTSPLHF
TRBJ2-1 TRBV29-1 CSVEDFGLAGYNEQFF
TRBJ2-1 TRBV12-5 CASGSPGLARKGGNEQFF
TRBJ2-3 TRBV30 CAWSGDFFNTDTQYF
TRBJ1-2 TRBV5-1 CASSSVGTPGQGTGYTF
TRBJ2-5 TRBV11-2 CASSFRGPAARAIITATQYF
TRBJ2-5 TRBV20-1 CSGGLAGLEETQYF
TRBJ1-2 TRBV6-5 CASRIGTGYGYTF
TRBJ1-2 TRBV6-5 CASSPQTGPYGYTF
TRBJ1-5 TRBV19 CASSIGQLSNQPQHF
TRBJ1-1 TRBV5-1 CASSFGSLGDTEAFF
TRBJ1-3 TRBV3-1 CASSLRDRGLDTIYF
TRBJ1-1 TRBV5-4 CASSRRGGDTEAFF
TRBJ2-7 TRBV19 CASTPQPGEQYF
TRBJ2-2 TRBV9 CASSVARTGAGELFF
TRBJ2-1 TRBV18 CASSRQPLGGDEQFF
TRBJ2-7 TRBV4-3 CASSQDKGVMGRRAEQYF
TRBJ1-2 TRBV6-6 CASTQATGNYGYTF
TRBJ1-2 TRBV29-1 CSVADTGGATGGYTF
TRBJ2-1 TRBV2 CASKNYNEQFF
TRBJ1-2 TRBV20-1 CSARPGSGGYTF
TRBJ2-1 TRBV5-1 CASSLFPGLANEQFF
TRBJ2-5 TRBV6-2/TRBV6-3 CASSWGQGTQYF
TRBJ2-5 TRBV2 CASKEATQYF
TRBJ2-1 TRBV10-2 CATNLAGGNEQFF
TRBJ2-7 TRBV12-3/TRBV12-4 CASSLRPYEQYF
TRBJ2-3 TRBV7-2 CASSHPGLAGGQTDTQYF
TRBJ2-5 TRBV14 CASSQGFLAFQETQYF
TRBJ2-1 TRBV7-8 CASSETPSSYNEQFF
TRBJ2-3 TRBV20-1 CSAPLEGTDTQYF
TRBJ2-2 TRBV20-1 CSAGAGLAGGGANTGELFF
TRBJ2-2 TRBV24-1 CAAQGDTGELFF
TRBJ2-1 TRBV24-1 CATSDSRWSGRGNEQFF
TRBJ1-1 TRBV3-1 CASSPITGGTEAFF
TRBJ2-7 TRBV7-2 CASSLRRDYEQYF
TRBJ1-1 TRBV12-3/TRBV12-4 CASSLWTGRDTEAFF
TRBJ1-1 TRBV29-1 CSVGDRGAEAFF
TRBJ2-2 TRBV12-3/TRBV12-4 CASSEGGANTGELFF
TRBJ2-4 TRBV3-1 CASSRTLAGAKNIQYF
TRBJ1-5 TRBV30 CACSRRGNQPQHF
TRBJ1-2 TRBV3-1 CASSQGGRQGEGGYTF
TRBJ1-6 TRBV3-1 CASSPGLTDNSPLHF
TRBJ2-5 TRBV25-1 CASSEQGFSETQYF
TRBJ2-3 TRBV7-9 CASSSRRGLSTDTQYF
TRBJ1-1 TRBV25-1 CASSEYGRQGRSLIF
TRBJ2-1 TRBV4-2 CASSQDSRGETGRNEQFF
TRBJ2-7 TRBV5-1 CASSSPGGPSYEQYF
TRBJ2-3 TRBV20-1 CSAEEVLTDTQYF
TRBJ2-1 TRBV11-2 CASSPVGAYNEQFF
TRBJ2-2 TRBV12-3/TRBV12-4 CASSIAGPAGELFF
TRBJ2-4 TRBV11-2 CASSTRGEAKNIQYF
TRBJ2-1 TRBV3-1 CASSRNSGNEQFF
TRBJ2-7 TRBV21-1 CASERYEQYF
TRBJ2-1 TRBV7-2 CASSPYLYNEQFF
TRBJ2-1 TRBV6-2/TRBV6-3 CASRDYRVYNEQFF
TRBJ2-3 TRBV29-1 CSTSAPDTQYF
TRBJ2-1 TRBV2 CASSYDRASYNEQFF
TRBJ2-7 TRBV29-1 CSARDTSSYEQYF